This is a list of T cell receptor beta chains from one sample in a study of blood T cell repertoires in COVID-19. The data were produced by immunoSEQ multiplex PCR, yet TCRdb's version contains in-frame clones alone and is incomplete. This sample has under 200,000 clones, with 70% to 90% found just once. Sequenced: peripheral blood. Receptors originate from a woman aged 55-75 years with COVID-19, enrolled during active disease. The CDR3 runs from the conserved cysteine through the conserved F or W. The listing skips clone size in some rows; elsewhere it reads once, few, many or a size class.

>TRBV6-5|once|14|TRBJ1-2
CASGLTGFIDGYTF
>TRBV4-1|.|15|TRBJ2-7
CASSQVRTGGYEQYF
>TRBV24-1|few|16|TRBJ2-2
CATSDMGQANTGELFF
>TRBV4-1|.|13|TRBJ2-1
CASGLAGGNEQFF
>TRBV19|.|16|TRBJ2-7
CASSTRGTSVSYEQYF
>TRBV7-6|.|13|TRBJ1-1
CASSLRGGTEAFF
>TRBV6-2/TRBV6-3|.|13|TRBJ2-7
CASSWRGMGEQYF
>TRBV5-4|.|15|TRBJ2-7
CASSLHVAGEYEQYF
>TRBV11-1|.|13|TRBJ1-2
CASSPSGDYGYTF
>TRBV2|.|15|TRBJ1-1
CASSEVAEPNTEAFF
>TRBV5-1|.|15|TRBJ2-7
CASSPTGTGKGEQYF
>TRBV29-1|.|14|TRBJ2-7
CSAGTSALSYEQYF
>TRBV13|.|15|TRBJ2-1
CASSLREEGYNEQFF
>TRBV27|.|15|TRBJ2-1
CASTIYNSGSDEQFF
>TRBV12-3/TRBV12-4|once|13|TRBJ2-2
CASSLGQGGELFF
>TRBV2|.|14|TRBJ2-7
CASSKERASYEQYF
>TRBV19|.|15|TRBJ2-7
CASSHPGQGFHEQYF
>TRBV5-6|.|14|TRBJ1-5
CASSSTDRNQPQHF
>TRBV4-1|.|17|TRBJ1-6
CASSQRDTSSYNSPLHF
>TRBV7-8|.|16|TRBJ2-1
CASSPTGDPSYNEQFF
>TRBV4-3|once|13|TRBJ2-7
CASSGTGSYEQYF
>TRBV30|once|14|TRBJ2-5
CAWSRAGGSETQYF
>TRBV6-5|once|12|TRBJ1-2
CASSRTGDGYTF
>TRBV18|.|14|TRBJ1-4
CASSPRLEGEKLFF
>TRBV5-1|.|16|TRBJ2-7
CASSLELAGGTYEQYF
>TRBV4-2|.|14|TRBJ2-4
CASSLRGAKNIQYF
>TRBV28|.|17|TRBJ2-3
CASSSHGTSGSTKTQYF
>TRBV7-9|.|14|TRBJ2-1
CASSPPSAGVEQFF
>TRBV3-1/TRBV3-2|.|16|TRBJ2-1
CASSQGTSGSYNEQFF
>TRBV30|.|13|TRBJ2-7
CAWAGTGNAEQYF
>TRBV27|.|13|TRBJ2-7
CASSFGQNYEQYF
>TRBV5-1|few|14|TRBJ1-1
CASTRTGMNTEAFF
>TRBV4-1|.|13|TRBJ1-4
CASSPQGREKLFF
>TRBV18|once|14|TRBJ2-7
CASSPGGGPYEQYF
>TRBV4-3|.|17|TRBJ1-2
CASSQDWVQGGRRGYTF
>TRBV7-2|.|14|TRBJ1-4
CASSRDSSNEKLFF
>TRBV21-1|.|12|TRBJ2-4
CASSKHRGPGYF
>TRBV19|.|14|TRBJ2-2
CASSTTLNTGELFF
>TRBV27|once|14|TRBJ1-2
CASSLGGFNYGYTF
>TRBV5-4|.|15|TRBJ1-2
CASSSSPGHPGGYTF
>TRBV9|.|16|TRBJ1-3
CASSVAGSLSGNTIYF
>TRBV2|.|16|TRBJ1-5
CASSVWTLGSNQPQHF
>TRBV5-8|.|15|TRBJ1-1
CASSFGQGLNTEAFF
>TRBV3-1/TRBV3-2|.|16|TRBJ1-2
CASSPLDGTGKGGYTF
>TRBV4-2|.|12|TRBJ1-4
CASSVGGEKLFF
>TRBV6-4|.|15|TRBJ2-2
CASSRTSGNTGELFF
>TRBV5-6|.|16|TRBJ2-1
CASSLVTSGSTSEQFF
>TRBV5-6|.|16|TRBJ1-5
CASSLSTAYSNQPQHF
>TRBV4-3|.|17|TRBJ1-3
CASSQDGTGRSGNTIYF
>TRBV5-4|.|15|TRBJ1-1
CASSLLQGPNTEAFF
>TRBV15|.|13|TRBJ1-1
CATSRTANTEAFF
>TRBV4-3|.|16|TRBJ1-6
CASSQEFPGVNSPLHF